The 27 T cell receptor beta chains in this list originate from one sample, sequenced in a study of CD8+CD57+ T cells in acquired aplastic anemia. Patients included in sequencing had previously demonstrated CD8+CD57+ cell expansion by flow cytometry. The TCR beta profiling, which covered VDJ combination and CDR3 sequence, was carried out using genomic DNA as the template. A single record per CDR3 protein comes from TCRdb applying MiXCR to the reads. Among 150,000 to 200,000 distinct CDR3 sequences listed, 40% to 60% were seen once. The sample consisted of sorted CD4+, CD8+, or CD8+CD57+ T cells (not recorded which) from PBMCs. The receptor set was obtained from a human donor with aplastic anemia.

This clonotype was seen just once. The CDR3, as DNA: TGTGCCAGCAGCCCCCTCCTGGGGGAGAGTGCAGATACGCAGTATTTT. Its protein is CASSPLLGESADTQYF. The chain uses TRBV11-2 and TRBJ2-3; D is perhaps TRBD1 or TRBD2 (5 bases each). Germline V gene data show CDR1 as SGHAT and CDR2 as FQNNGV. V gave up 5 bases and J gave up 4 bases, with 19 bases separating them. The CDR3 totals 16 residues.

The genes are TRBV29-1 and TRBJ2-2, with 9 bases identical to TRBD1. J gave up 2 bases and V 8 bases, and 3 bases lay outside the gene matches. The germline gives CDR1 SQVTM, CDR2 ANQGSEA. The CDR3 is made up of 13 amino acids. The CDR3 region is CSWTGENTGELFF. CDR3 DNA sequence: TGCAGCTGGACAGGGGAAAACACCGGGGAGCTGTTTTTT.

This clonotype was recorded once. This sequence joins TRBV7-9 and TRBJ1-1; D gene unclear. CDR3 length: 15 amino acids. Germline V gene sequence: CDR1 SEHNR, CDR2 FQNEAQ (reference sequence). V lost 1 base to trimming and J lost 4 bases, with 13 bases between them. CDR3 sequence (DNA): TGTGCCAGCAGCTTAGACCGGACGGCGAGCACTGAAGCTTTCTTT. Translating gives CASSLDRTASTEAFF. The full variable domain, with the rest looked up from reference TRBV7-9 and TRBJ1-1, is DTGVSQNPRHKITKRGQNVTFRCDPISEHNRLYWYRQTLGQGPEFLTYFQNEAQLEKSRLLSDRFSAERPKGSFSTLEIQRTEQGDSAMYLCASSLDRTASTEAFFGQGTRLTVV.

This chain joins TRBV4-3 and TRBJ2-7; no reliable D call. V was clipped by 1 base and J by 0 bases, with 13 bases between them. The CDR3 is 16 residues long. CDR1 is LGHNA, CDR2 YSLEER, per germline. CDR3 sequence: CASSQASADPSYEQYF. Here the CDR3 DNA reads TGCGCCAGCAGCCAAGCGTCGGCGGACCCCTCCTACGAGCAGTACTTC.

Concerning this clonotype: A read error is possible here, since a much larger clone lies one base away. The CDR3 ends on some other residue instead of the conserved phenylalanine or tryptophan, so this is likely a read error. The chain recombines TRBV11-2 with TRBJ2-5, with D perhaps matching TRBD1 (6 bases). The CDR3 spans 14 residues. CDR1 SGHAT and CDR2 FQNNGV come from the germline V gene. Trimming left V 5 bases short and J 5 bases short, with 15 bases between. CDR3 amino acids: CASSPPYRAETQYL. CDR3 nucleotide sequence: TGTGCCAGCAGCCCTCCTTACAGGGCTGAGACCCAGTACCTC.

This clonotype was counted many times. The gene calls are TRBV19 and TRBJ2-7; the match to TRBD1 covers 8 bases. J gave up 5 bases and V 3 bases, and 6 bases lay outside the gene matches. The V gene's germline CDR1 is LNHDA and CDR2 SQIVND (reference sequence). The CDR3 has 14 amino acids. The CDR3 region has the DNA TGTGCCAGTAGTATGGTCCAGGGGGCAGACGAGCAGTACTTC. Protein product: CASSMVQGADEQYF.

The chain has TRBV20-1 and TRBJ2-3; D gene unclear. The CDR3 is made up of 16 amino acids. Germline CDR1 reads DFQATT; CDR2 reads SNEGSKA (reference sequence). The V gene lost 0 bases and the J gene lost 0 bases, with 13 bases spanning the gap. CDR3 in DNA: TGCAGTGCTAGAGATCCAGGTGGATTTAGCACAGATACGCAGTATTTT. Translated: CSARDPGGFSTDTQYF.

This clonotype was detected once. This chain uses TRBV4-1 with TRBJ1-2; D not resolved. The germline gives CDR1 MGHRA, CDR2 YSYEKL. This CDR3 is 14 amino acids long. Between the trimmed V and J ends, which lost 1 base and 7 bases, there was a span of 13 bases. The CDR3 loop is CASSQGSNVGGYTF. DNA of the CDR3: TGCGCCAGCAGCCAAGGAAGCAACGTTGGTGGCTACACCTTC.

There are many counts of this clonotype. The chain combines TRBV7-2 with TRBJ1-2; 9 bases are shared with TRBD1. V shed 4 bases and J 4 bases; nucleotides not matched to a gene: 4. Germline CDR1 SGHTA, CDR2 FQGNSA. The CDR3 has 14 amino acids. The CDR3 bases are TGTGCCAGCAGCTCCGGGACAGGGCTCTATGGCTACACCTTC. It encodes CASSSGTGLYGYTF.

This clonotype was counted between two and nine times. The CDR3: CASSLWARQPQHF. As DNA, the CDR3 is TGTGCCAGCAGTTTATGGGCTCGGCAGCCCCAGCATTTT. The chain uses TRBV27 and TRBJ1-5; no clear D. This CDR3 has 13 amino acids. V gave up 1 base and J gave up 7 bases, with 8 bases separating them. Per the germline V gene, CDR1 is MNHEY and CDR2 is SMNVEV (reference sequence).

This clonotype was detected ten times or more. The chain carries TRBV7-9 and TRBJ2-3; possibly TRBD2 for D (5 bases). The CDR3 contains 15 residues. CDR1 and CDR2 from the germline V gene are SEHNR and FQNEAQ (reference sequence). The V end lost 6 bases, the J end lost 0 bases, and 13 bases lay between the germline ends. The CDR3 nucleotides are TGTGCCAGCAGGGGAGAGGGAATCAGCACAGATACGCAGTATTTT. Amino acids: CASRGEGISTDTQYF. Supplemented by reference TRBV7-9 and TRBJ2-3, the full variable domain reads DTGVSQNPRHKITKRGQNVTFRCDPISEHNRLYWYRQTLGQGPEFLTYFQNEAQLEKSRLLSDRFSAERPKGSFSTLEIQRTEQGDSAMYLCASRGEGISTDTQYFGPGTRLTVL.

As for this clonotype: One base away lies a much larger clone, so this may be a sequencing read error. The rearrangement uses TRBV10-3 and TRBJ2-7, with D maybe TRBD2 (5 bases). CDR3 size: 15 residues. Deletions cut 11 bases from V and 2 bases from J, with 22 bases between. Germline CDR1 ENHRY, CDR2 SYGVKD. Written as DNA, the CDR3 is TGTGCCGGCAGTGAAGCGCACGGGGTCCCCTACGAGCAGTACTTC. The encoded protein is CAGSEAHGVPYEQYF.

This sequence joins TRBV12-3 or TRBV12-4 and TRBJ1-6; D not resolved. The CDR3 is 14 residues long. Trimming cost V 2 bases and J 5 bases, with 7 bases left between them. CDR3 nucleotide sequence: TGTGCCAGCAGTTTATGGGGAGATAATTCACCCCTCCACTTT. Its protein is CASSLWGDNSPLHF.

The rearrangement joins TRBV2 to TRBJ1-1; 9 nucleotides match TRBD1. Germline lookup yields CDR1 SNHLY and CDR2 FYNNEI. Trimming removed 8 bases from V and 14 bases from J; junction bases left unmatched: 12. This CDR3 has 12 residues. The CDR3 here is CASPNRDRVVFF. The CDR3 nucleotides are TGTGCCAGCCCGAACCGGGACAGGGTAGTATTCTTT. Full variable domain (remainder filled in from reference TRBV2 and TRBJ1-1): EPEVTQTPSHQVTQMGQEVILRCVPISNHLYFYWYRQILGQKVEFLVSFYNNEISEKSEIFDDQFSVERPDGSNFTLKIRSTKLEDSAMYFCASPNRDRVVFFGQGTRLTVV.

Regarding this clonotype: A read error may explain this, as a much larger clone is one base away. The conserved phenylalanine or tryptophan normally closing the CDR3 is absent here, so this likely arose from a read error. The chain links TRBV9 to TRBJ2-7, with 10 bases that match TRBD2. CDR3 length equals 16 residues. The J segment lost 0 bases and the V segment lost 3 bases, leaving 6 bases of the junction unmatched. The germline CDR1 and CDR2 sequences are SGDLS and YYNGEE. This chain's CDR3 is CASSEGSSGSSYEQYS. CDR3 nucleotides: TGTGCCAGCAGCGAGGGGTCTAGCGGGAGCTCCTACGAGCAGTACTCC.

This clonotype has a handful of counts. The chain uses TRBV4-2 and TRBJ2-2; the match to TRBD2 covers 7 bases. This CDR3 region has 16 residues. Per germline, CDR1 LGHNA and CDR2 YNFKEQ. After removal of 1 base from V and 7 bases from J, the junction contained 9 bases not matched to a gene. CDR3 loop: CASSQGKTSDDGELFF. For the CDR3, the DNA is TGTGCCAGCAGCCAAGGAAAAACTAGCGACGACGGGGAGCTGTTTTTT.

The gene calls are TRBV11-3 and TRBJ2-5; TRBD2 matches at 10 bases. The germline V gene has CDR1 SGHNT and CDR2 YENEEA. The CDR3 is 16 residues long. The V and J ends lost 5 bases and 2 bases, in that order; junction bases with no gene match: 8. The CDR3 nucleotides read TGTGCCAGCAGCGTCGCAAGCGGGAGGGGGCAAGAGACCCAGTACTTC. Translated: CASSVASGRGQETQYF. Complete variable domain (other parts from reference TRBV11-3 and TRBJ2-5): EAGVVQSPRYKIIEKKQPVAFWCNPISGHNTLYWYLQNLGQGPELLIRYENEEAVDDSQLPKDRFSAERLKGVDSTLKIQPAELGDSAVYLCASSVASGRGQETQYFGPGTRLLVL.

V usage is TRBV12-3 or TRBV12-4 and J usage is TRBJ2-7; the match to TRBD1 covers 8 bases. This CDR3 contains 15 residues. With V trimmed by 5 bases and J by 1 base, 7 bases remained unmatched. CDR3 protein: CASSLAGTGSYEQYF. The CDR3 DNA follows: TGTGCCAGCAGTCTTGCCGGGACAGGATCCTACGAGCAGTACTTC.

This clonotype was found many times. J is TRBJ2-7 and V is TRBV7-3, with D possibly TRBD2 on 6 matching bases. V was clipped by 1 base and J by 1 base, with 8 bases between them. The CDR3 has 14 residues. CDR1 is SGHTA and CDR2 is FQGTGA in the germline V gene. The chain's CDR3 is CASSLMAGSYEQYF. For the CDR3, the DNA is TGTGCCAGCAGCTTAATGGCGGGGTCCTACGAGCAGTACTTC. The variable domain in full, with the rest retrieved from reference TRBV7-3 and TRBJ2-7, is GAGVSQTPSNKVTEKGKYVELRCDPISGHTALYWYRQSLGQGPEFLIYFQGTGAADDSGLPNDRFFAVRPEGSVSTLKIQRTERGDSAVYLCASSLMAGSYEQYFGPGTRLTVT.

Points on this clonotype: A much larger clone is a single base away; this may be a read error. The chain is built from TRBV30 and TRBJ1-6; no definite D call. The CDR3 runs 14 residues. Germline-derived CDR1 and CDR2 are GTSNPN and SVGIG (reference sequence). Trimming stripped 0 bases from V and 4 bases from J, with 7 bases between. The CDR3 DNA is TGTGCCTGGAGTGTCGGCAGGTATAATTCACCCCTCCACTTT. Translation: CAWSVGRYNSPLHF. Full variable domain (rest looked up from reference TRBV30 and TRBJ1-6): SQTIHQWPATLVQPVGSPLSLECTVEGTSNPNLYWYRQAAGRGLQLLFYSVGIGQISSEVPQNLSASRPQDRQFILSSKKLLLSDSGFYLCAWSVGRYNSPLHFGNGTRLTVT.

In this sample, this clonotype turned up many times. This CDR3 reads CASSRDRGNEQYF. DNA for the CDR3: TGTGCCAGCAGCAGAGACAGGGGGAACGAGCAGTACTTC. The chain is built from TRBV6-1 and TRBJ2-7; 9 bases fit TRBD1. Germline values: CDR1 MNHNS, CDR2 SASEGT. The V segment lost 6 bases and the J segment 5 bases; nucleotides outside the gene matches: 5. The CDR3 covers 13 residues.

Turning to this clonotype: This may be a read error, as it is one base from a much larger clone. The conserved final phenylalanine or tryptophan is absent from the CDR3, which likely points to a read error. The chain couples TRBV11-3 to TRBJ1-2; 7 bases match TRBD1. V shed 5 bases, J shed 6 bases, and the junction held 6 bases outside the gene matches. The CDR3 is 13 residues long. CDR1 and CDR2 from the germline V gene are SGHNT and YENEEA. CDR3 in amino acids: CASSPRGPNGYTL. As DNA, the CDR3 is TGTGCCAGCAGCCCTAGGGGGCCTAATGGCTACACCCTC.

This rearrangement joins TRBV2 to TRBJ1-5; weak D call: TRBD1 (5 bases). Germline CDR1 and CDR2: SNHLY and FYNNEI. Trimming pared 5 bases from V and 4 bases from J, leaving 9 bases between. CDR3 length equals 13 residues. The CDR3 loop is CASSRGLNQPQHF. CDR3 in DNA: TGTGCCAGCAGTAGGGGATTAAATCAGCCCCAGCATTTT.

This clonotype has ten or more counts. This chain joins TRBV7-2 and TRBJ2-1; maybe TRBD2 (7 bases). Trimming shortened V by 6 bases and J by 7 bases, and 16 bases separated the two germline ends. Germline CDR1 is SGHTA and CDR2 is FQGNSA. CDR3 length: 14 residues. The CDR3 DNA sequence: TGTGCCAGCAGTTGGGGGGGCGGGTATAATGAGCAGTTCTTC. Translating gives CASSWGGGYNEQFF. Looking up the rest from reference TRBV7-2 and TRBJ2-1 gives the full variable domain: GAGVSQSPSNKVTEKGKDVELRCDPISGHTALYWYRQSLGQGLEFLIYFQGNSAPDKSGLPSDRFSAERTGGSVSTLTIQRTQQEDSAVYLCASSWGGGYNEQFFGPGTRLTVL.

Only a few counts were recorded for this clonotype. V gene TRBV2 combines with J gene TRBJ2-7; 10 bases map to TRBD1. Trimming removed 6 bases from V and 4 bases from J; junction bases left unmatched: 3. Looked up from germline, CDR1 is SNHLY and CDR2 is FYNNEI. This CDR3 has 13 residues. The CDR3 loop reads CASSGQGGYEQYF. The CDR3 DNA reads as TGTGCCAGCAGCGGACAGGGGGGATACGAGCAGTACTTC.

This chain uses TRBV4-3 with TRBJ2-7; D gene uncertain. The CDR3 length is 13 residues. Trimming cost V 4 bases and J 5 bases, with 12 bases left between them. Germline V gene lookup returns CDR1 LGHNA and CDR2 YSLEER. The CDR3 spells CASSLRPGDEQYF. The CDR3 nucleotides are TGCGCCAGCAGCCTCAGACCTGGGGACGAGCAGTACTTC.

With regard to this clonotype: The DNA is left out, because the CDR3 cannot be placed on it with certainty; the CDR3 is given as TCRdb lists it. The CDR3 loop is CASSPIFGSGVLSRETQYF. The chain couples TRBV5-1 to TRBJ2-5; the table's TRBD2 call for D was not verified on the DNA. The germline V gene has CDR1 SGHRS and CDR2 YFSETQ. The CDR3 numbers 19 amino acids, ends counted.